This paragraph covers one T cell receptor (beta chain) sequence. Its antigen is not yet known. Within one base of it there is no much larger clone, and no base qualities were kept. The library relied on the immunoSEQ multiplex PCR assay. For the multiplex PCR, a mixture combining 60 forward primers for TCR Vbeta segments and 13 reverse primers for TCR Jbeta segments was used. A multiplex PCR assay on genomic DNA amplified the CDR3 region of rearranged TCR beta genes. On the Illumina HiSeq System, the amplified TCR beta libraries were sequenced as 87-base-pair reads. The original pipeline was this. In a later analysis, tens of millions of unique TCR beta chains were counted across the roughly 670 repertoires, and roughly 10 million of these chains were shared by at least two donors. Raw reads were error-corrected and collapsed into unique sequences with a nearest-neighbor algorithm that merged closely related sequences to remove PCR and sequencing errors. Alignment of CDR3 sequences to IMGT reference sequences was used to assign V, D and J gene segments. For a sequence to be retained, at least a six-nucleotide match to both a V gene segment and a J gene segment was required. Rearrangements were classified as productive when the CDR3 lacked stop codons and remained in frame with V and J, and all other rearrangements were classified as non-productive. Following IMGT convention, CDR3 was defined as the stretch from the second conserved V-encoded cysteine up to the conserved J-encoded phenylalanine. The earlier analysis of about 590 of the donors excluded sequences that lacked an unambiguous match to a single V gene segment. In an earlier analysis of approximately 590 of the donors, V segments were called functional above 56.7% productive rearrangements and were called segregating when the between-donor standard deviation exceeded 5%. A statistical classification framework was developed to diagnose cytomegalovirus status using the catalog of TCR beta chain sequences. V and J gene assignment, in a later analysis, came from comparing TCR nucleotide sequences with IMGT/GENE-DB human TR gene sequences. Using the TCRdist pipeline, a later analysis assigned CDR3 sequences along with most-parsimonious VDJ recombination scenarios. A later analysis defined each TCR beta chain by its CDR3 amino acid sequence plus V-gene family, and excluded reads lacking a unique V-gene family. To address suspected cross-contamination and a sequencing artifact, a later analysis removed some 620 highly shared, low-generation-probability nucleotide sequences. For each public chain, a later analysis derived a clonal expansion index from normalized ranks of inferred template counts within each repertoire. In a later analysis, generation probabilities were computed with a VDJ recombination model fitted to out-of-frame rearrangements, and the resulting probabilities were checked against IGoR. In a later analysis, hypergeometric tests were used to score TCR-TCR, TCR-HLA and TCR-CMV co-occurrence, with a repertoire-size bias correction applied to TCR pairs. A later analysis estimated false discovery rates by permuting HLA or CMV assignments 20 times. A later analysis grouped co-occurring TCRs with DBSCAN, adding TCRdist sequence similarity when clustering within HLA-allele-positive subsets. Repertoires with fewer than 30,000 or more than 120,000 public chains were left out of co-occurrence clustering, as were five repertoires with anomalous nucleotide sharing. TCRdb re-hosts the immuneACCESS table, in-frame sequences only. Its copies lack some clones; in the studies checked, an unresolved V gene accounts for under half of them, and the cause for the rest is not known. V and J calls and clone size come straight from that table; D and trimming were deduced from the DNA. For this sample the table gives about 160,000 clones, of which about 80% were detected only once. Clones ranked in the top ten supply roughly 3.7% of the sample.

From the germline V gene, CDR1 is MGHRA and CDR2 is YSYEKL. V gives up 0 bases and J gives up 4 bases, and the segment between their germline ends measures 7 bases. The CDR3, from cysteine to phenylalanine, totals 13 residues. The DNA shown is the 39-base CDR3, in frame from base 1. The source of the sample is a study of cytomegalovirus exposure and HLA in healthy donors (dated by TCRdb to about 2017). About the full investigation: An earlier analysis of some 600 of the donors reported 276 Gb of sequence data and 95 million to 140 million unique TCR beta sequences obtained from roughly 170 million T cells. An earlier analysis of a few hundred of the donors applied high-throughput TCR beta sequencing to assess whether each TCR beta V gene segment acted as functional or pseudogenic. To predict cytomegalovirus infection status, the study combined high-throughput TCR immunosequencing, statistical association of individual TCRs with disease status, and machine learning. The number of typed donors differed by locus: roughly 620-630 for A, B, C, DRB1 and DQB1; 500 to 550 for DQA1; approximately 610 for DPA1; and about 450 for DPB1. The study aimed to test whether signatures of past pathogen exposure could be identified by cataloging public T cell receptors. An early release covering around 630 HLA-typed donors comprised around 300 gigabases of sequencing data and around 85 million unique TCR sequences. Among about 390 genotyped donors of the cohort, an average of roughly 240,000 unique TCR beta nucleotide sequences were sequenced per donor, 15% to 20% of them non-productive. Class I and class II HLA loci were covered by the typing at four-digit resolution. A handful of DR-DQ haplotypes were treated as single units for association and clustering because of strong linkage in the cohort. In a later genetic analysis, genome-wide SNP genotypes for about three fifths of the 666 donors were used, and that subset was treated as a discovery cohort. Alongside the repertoire data, information on donor age, sex, ethnicity and CMV serostatus was compiled. Rather than drawing on any new phenotypic data, the later analysis identified candidate immune exposures from TCR beta sequences and the way those sequences occurred across donors. Using immunosequencing, the study profiled T cell repertoires from 500 to 800 subjects and related those repertoires to cytomegalovirus serostatus. A later analysis re-examined previously published TCR beta repertoires from roughly 720 donors and added high-resolution HLA genotyping to investigate patterns of TCR occurrence. Every discovery cohort repertoire had been produced on one sequencing platform. Among the roughly 400 genotyped donors, about 85% belonged to the genetic ancestry cluster associated with self-reported Caucasian donors. A separate validation cohort of 100 to 150 different subjects was used in addition to the 666-subject first cohort. Study-level results and caveats: In a later genetic analysis, fewer N-insertions in productive TCRs were reported among donors in an Asian-associated ancestry cluster than the roughly 640-donor mean. Because the 87-base-pair reads could not distinguish some IMGT-functional V segments, including TRBV6-2 and TRBV6-3, those segments were excluded. A further reported finding was that TCR beta sequences accurately predicted the HLA-A and HLA-B alleles for most subjects in the first cohort. In a later analysis, TCR association rates were found to vary across HLA loci, with the most associated TCRs seen for DRB1 alleles and the fewest for HLA-C alleles. HLA typing was unavailable for some donors at each locus, so association tests used only the typed subset. The only immune exposure information available for the cohort was CMV serostatus. This cohort had only TCR beta chains sequenced, and the lack of alpha or paired-chain data limited which features could be detected. Linkage disequilibrium might explain the correlated functional status among segregating V segments, but an unknown experimental factor could not be excluded. According to a later analysis, parvovirus B19, influenza, CMV and Epstein-Barr virus appeared linked to several top co-occurrence clusters. It was suggested by the authors that the approach could potentially be generalized to other disease states and immunological phenotypes. Cytomegalovirus status was reported to be diagnosed by the classifier with high specificity and sensitivity in both the original and validation cohorts. In a later analysis, about 16,000 TCR beta sequences were associated with specific HLA alleles at a false discovery rate of 0.05. In a later analysis, HLA-associated TCR beta chains showed more clonal expansion and lower generation probabilities than non-associated chains that were equally common. A few of the identified cytomegalovirus-associated TCR beta chains were confirmed in vitro to be specific for cytomegalovirus antigens. A total of about 180 TCR beta chains were listed by the study as associated with cytomegalovirus. While some public TCRs were present in many individuals, most TCR sequences turned up only very rarely across donors. A later analysis found that most CMV-associated TCR beta chains appeared HLA-restricted, with HLA associations seemingly driven largely by CMV exposure. Sequencing depth was assumed to be roughly uniform across donors in the presence/absence analyses, though that assumption may not hold. In an earlier analysis of roughly 500 of the donors, most TCR beta V segments appeared in productive rearrangements about 90% or about 30% of the time, broadly matching IMGT annotations. Strong co-occurrence of HLA alleles, especially DR and DQ, made assigning TCR associations to individual alleles difficult. A group of highly shared sequence variants was considered likely to be a technical artifact of the sequencing pipeline. The earlier analysis of a few hundred of the donors excluded over 15 rarely observed V segments, including chromosome 9 orphons, because counts were too low. An association between a missense DCLRE1C variant and V-gene and J-gene trimming of TCR beta chains was found in a later genetic analysis and replicated in an independent cohort.

The cohort comprised 710 or so healthy bone marrow donors. Cohort members were all nominally healthy when sampled, although unrecorded immune exposures were likely present. The donor tested CMV seropositive and was one of the 289 seropositive cohort members. A peripheral blood sample was provided by each donor, and peripheral blood mononuclear cells were used for TCR beta sequencing. The Qiagen DNeasy Blood Extraction Kit was used to extract genomic DNA from the blood cell samples. The V gene is TRBV4-1 and the J gene is TRBJ2-7, with an unclear D gene assignment. Sequencing was done on a sample of PBMCs. The sequence was collected from a young man in good health and CMV-seropositive. The DNA sequence is TGCGCCAGCAGCCAAGAGACGCGGTACGAGCAGTACTTC. The translation is CASSQETRYEQYF.